This passage covers 16 T cell receptor beta chains from one sample sequenced in a study of blood T cells in healthy people across ages. Then a second PCR, running about 7 to 11 cycles, was carried out with a sample-barcoded 5' primer and a J-beta primer mix. Via MiXCR, TCRdb re-called the 5' RACE reads, giving one row per CDR3 protein. Here the sample spans roughly 830,000 distinct CDR3 sequences, 62% being singletons. Sequenced input: blood. Receptor source: a man aged 25 to 45 in good health.

The chain has TRBV14 and TRBJ1-4; no reliable D call. CDR3 length: 15 amino acids. The V end was cut by 4 bases, the J end by 7 bases, with 16 bases between. CDR1 and CDR2 (germline): SGHDN, FVKESK. CDR3 nucleotides: TGTGCCAGCAGCCCGGGAACCCGGCGGGGTGAAAAACTGTTTTTT. It is translated as CASSPGTRRGEKLFF.

The chain combines TRBV4-2 with TRBJ2-1, with 7 bases fitting TRBD2. V shed 5 bases, J shed 13 bases, and the junction held 5 bases outside the gene matches. CDR1 is LGHNA and CDR2 is YNFKEQ in the germline V gene. The CDR3 length is 11 residues. The CDR3: CASSASGEQFF. CDR3 DNA: TGTGCCAGCAGCGCGAGCGGGGAACAGTTCTTC.

The chain employs TRBV3-1 and TRBJ2-5; a weak D match, TRBD1 (6 bases). The J call may be wrong; the DNA end is better matched by TRBJ2-7. Germline assignment: CDR1 LGHDT and CDR2 YNNKEL (reference sequence). The CDR3 consists of 15 residues. The CDR3 here is CASSQGDISSGEQYF. CDR3 DNA sequence: TGTGCCAGCAGCCAAGGGGACATTTCAAGCGGCGAGCAGTACTTC.

In this sample, this clonotype turned up a few times. The V gene is TRBV5-1, the J gene TRBJ2-5; no reliable D call. Trimming took off 5 bases at V and 5 bases at J, with 13 bases between the two ends. The V gene's germline CDR1 is SGHRS and CDR2 YFSETQ. The CDR3 is 13 amino acids. The CDR3 DNA follows: TGCGCCAGCAGTTCTGATCCCGGGGAGACCCAGTACTTC. The encoded protein is CASSSDPGETQYF.

The CDR3 DNA reads TGTGCCAGCAGCACCGAAAGTAAGGGTCAGCCCCAGCATTTT. This sequence encodes CASSTESKGQPQHF. The chain carries TRBV12-3 or TRBV12-4 and TRBJ1-5; D is unclear. V lost 6 bases and J lost 6, with 15 bases in between. This CDR3 has 14 residues.

This clonotype was counted between two and nine times. The rearrangement links TRBV5-1 to TRBJ2-1; D unclear. Trimming shortened V by 0 bases and J by 4 bases, and 8 bases separated the two germline ends. Per the germline V gene, CDR1 is SGHRS and CDR2 is YFSETQ. This CDR3 has 14 amino acids. Written as DNA, the CDR3 is TGCGCCAGCAGCTTGGAGAACGCGTACAATGAGCAGTTCTTC. Its translation is CASSLENAYNEQFF.

This chain uses TRBV7-9 with TRBJ2-1, with 8 bases fitting TRBD2. Trimming took 5 bases from V and 8 from J; bases not matched to a gene: 8. In germline, CDR1 is SEHNR, CDR2 FQNEAQ (reference sequence). The CDR3 consists of 14 residues. In nucleotides, the CDR3 is TGTGCCAGCAGCCCTCGGACTAGCCTAGATGAGCAGTTCTTC. Translating gives CASSPRTSLDEQFF.

This chain uses TRBV11-1 with TRBJ2-7, with D perhaps TRBD2 (6 bases). CDR3 size: 18 residues. The germline V gene encodes CDR1 SGHAT and CDR2 FQDESV (reference sequence). Trimming removed 4 bases at V and 1 base at J, with 23 bases between. CDR3 DNA: TGTGCCAGCAGCTGGGGAGGCTTGAGGACCAAGGGGTCCTACGAGCAGTACTTC. It yields the protein CASSWGGLRTKGSYEQYF. Drawing the rest from reference TRBV11-1 and TRBJ2-7, the complete variable domain is EAEVAQSPRYKITEKSQAVAFWCDPISGHATLYWYRQILGQGPELLVQFQDESVVDDSQLPKDRFSAERLKGVDSTLKIQPAELGDSAMYLCASSWGGLRTKGSYEQYFGPGTRLTVT.

This clonotype was found a few times. The V and J genes are TRBV12-3 or TRBV12-4 and TRBJ2-5; D is uncertain. This CDR3 is built from 15 residues. Trimming removed 3 bases from V and 0 bases from J, with 11 bases in between. The CDR3 DNA follows: TGTGCCAGCAGTTTGGATCATGGGTACCAAGAGACCCAGTACTTC. Its translation is CASSLDHGYQETQYF.

This clonotype was counted between two and nine times. The chain joins TRBV7-9 to TRBJ2-3; TRBD2 matches at 8 bases. J gave up 5 bases and V 4 bases, and 8 bases lay outside the gene matches. There are 15 residues in the CDR3. Germline values: CDR1 SEHNR, CDR2 FQNEAQ (reference sequence). The CDR3 protein is CASSSGLGGGDTQYF. Written as DNA, the CDR3 is TGTGCCAGCAGCTCGGGACTAGGGGGGGGAGATACGCAGTATTTT.

The gene calls are TRBV20-1 and TRBJ2-5; D may be TRBD2 (6 bases). Trimming cost V 0 bases and J 5 bases, with 13 bases left between them. The CDR3 runs 14 residues. Looked up from germline, CDR1 is DFQATT and CDR2 is SNEGSKA (reference sequence). The CDR3 spells CSARDPRTKETQYF. CDR3 coding DNA: TGCAGTGCTAGAGATCCCCGGACTAAGGAGACCCAGTACTTC.

V is TRBV9 and J is TRBJ2-1; 8 bases are shared with TRBD2. J was trimmed by 3 bases and V by 2 bases; bases with no gene match: 4. Germline CDR1 and CDR2: SGDLS and YYNGEE. The CDR3 is 15 residues long. Written as DNA, the CDR3 is TGTGCCAGCAGCGTCACCGGGACTAGCTACAATGAGCAGTTCTTC. Its protein is CASSVTGTSYNEQFF.

This chain links TRBV7-2 with TRBJ2-4, with unresolved D. Matching the DNA end better, TRBJ2-7 makes the J call doubtful. Germline lookup yields CDR1 SGHTA and CDR2 FQGNSA. CDR3 length: 16 residues. In DNA, the CDR3 is TGTGCCAGCAGCTCGGTCGGCCAAGGGCCCACCTACGAGCAGTACTTC. Translating gives CASSSVGQGPTYEQYF.

The chain carries TRBV3-1 and TRBJ2-3; TRBD2 might be the D (6 bases). In germline, CDR1 is LGHDT, CDR2 YNNKEL (reference sequence). There are 17 residues in the CDR3. V lost 0 bases and J lost 0, with 13 bases in between. CDR3 coding DNA: TGTGCCAGCAGCCAAGACGGGACGCGGGGTAGCACAGATACGCAGTATTTT. Translating gives CASSQDGTRGSTDTQYF.

This chain links TRBV7-3 with TRBJ2-1; no clear D gene. The CDR3 runs to 15 residues. V was cut by 4 bases and J by 6 bases, with 16 bases left in between. Germline loops: CDR1 SGHTA, CDR2 FQGTGA. This CDR3 reads CASSSDNGWANEQFF. CDR3 bases: TGTGCCAGCAGCTCTGACAATGGGTGGGCCAATGAGCAGTTCTTC. The variable domain in full, with the rest retrieved from reference TRBV7-3 and TRBJ2-1, is GAGVSQTPSNKVTEKGKYVELRCDPISGHTALYWYRQSLGQGPEFLIYFQGTGAADDSGLPNDRFFAVRPEGSVSTLKIQRTERGDSAVYLCASSSDNGWANEQFFGPGTRLTVL.

This clonotype was picked up a small number of times. V is TRBV9 and J is TRBJ2-7, with 9 bases identical to TRBD1. Germline CDR1 reads SGDLS; CDR2 reads YYNGEE. With V trimmed by 6 bases and J by 6 bases, 16 bases remained unmatched. This CDR3 is 16 amino acids long. The CDR3 here is CASTQYPGTGFSEQYF. The CDR3 nucleotides are TGTGCCAGCACTCAATACCCCGGGACAGGGTTTAGCGAGCAGTACTTC.